This T cell receptor (beta chain) was captured by sequencing in a study of OX40 agonist ivuxolimab in advanced cancers. CDR1 and CDR2 (germline): LNHNV, YYDKDF (reference sequence). Trimming removed 9 bases at V and 2 bases at J, with 11 bases between. The CDR3 runs to 12 residues. Measured with immunoSEQ multiplex PCR; TCRdb has only the in-frame clones, and not every one. The sample contains 60,000 to 65,000 clones, roughly nine tenths of which appear only once. A word on this clone: Antigen unknown.

Broader study findings: CD8+ T cells (on average) carried more expanded clones than CD4+ T cells.

The J gene is TRBJ2-7, the V gene TRBV15, with a tentative D call TRBD1 (6 bases). The source is an adult with an advanced solid tumor such as melanoma, head and neck, liver or kidney cancer. The material sequenced was CD4+ or CD8+ T cells sorted from blood, taken in a trial of the OX40 agonist ivuxolimab. Here the CDR3 DNA reads TGTGCCACGGCAGGGGACGCCTACGAGCAGTACTTC. The encoded protein is CATAGDAYEQYF.